One sample yielded the 16 T cell receptor beta chains listed below, sequenced in a study of OX40 agonist ivuxolimab in advanced cancers. Profiled with immunoSEQ multiplex PCR; TCRdb holds only in-frame clones, not every one. The table has 60,000 to 80,000 clones, approximately 82% seen once. Source: CD4+ or CD8+ T cells sorted from blood, taken in a trial of the OX40 agonist ivuxolimab. These receptor sequences come from an adult with an advanced solid tumor such as melanoma, head and neck, liver or kidney cancer.

This clone came up once. The chain couples TRBV7-8 to TRBJ1-4; no reliable D call. With 6 bases removed from V and 1 base from J, the gap between germline ends came to 12 bases. The CDR3 extends over 15 amino acids. The germline V gene encodes CDR1 SGHVS and CDR2 FQNEAQ. The CDR3 region is CASSVETVTNEKLFF. The DNA of the CDR3 is TGTGCCAGCAGTGTAGAAACTGTAACTAATGAAAAACTGTTTTTT.

This clone has just a few counts. The chain combines TRBV6-5 with TRBJ1-2; D gene ambiguous. The CDR3 runs to 12 residues. Germline CDR1 is MNHEY and CDR2 is SVGAGI. The V gene lost 3 bases and the J gene lost 6 bases, with 8 bases spanning the gap. CDR3 coding DNA: TGTGCCAGCAGTTATTTAGGTCATGGCTACACCTTC. Amino acid sequence: CASSYLGHGYTF.

This rearrangement joins TRBV28 to TRBJ2-7; 9 nucleotides match TRBD2. V gave up 3 bases and J gave up 1 base; unmatched junction bases: 7. There are 16 residues in the CDR3. Germline V gives CDR1 MDHEN, CDR2 SYDVKM. As DNA, the CDR3 is TGTGCCAGCAGTTTGGGCTCTAGCGGGGCATCCTACGAGCAGTACTTC. Its protein product is CASSLGSSGASYEQYF.

About this clone: One end of the junction does not line up with germline, which may come from a read error. The J gene is TRBJ2-2, the V gene TRBV7-7; 9 bases align to TRBD2. The CDR3 totals 15 residues. The germline CDR1 and CDR2 sequences are SSHAT and FNYEAQ (reference sequence). DNA of the CDR3: TGTGCTAGCAGCTTTGGGCCTAGCGGGGTTGGGGAGCTGTTTTTT. Protein: CASSFGPSGVGELFF.

This rearrangement joins TRBV7-2 to TRBJ2-7; D is tentatively TRBD1 or TRBD2 (5 bases each). CDR3 length equals 12 residues. Germline values: CDR1 SGHTA, CDR2 FQGNSA. V lost 5 bases and J 6 bases, leaving 11 bases between the germline ends. Here the CDR3 reads CASSRDVGEQYF. As DNA, the CDR3 is TGTGCCAGCAGCAGGGACGTGGGCGAGCAGTACTTC.

This rearrangement joins TRBV10-2 to TRBJ1-1; perhaps TRBD1 as D (5 bases). The germline V gene has CDR1 WSHSY and CDR2 SAAADI. Trimming shortened V by 3 bases and J by 1 base, and 12 bases separated the two germline ends. This CDR3 region has 15 residues. This CDR3 is CASSDSGTGNTEAFF. DNA of the CDR3: TGCGCCAGCAGTGACTCCGGGACGGGGAACACTGAAGCTTTCTTT.

This clone showed up just once. The chain couples TRBV19 to TRBJ1-3, with D unresolved. This CDR3 has 16 residues. V dropped 3 bases and J dropped 0 bases, with 12 bases sitting between them. The germline gives CDR1 LNHDA, CDR2 SQIVND (reference sequence). CDR3 in DNA: TGTGCCAGTAGTATCGCGTCAGCCCTCTCTGGAAACACCATATATTTT. Protein product: CASSIASALSGNTIYF.

The chain combines TRBV7-3 with TRBJ2-7; tentatively, D is TRBD2 (5 bases). Deletions cut 0 bases from V and 2 bases from J, with 11 bases between. Germline values: CDR1 SGHTA, CDR2 FQGTGA. The CDR3 covers 15 residues. CDR3 bases: TGTGCCAGCAGCTTAACGGGCGGAGGCGCCTACGAGCAGTACTTC. Translation gives CASSLTGGGAYEQYF.

J is TRBJ1-2 and V is TRBV4-3; 8 bases line up with TRBD1. J lost 2 bases, V lost 0 bases, and 2 bases had no gene match. This CDR3 comprises 15 residues. Per germline, CDR1 LGHNA and CDR2 YSLEER. CDR3 region: CASSQDPGGNYGYTF. The DNA for the CDR3 is TGCGCCAGCAGCCAAGATCCAGGGGGCAACTATGGCTACACCTTC.

This clone was detected only a few times. This sequence joins TRBV19 and TRBJ1-1; 7 bases map to TRBD1. There are 14 residues in the CDR3. Germline CDR1 is LNHDA and CDR2 is SQIVND (reference sequence). Trimming at V came to 7 bases and at J to 5 bases, leaving 10 bases not matched to a gene. CDR3 in amino acids: CASNDRAGDTEAFF. The CDR3 DNA reads TGTGCCAGTAATGACAGGGCGGGGGATACTGAAGCTTTCTTT.

V usage is TRBV18 and J usage is TRBJ1-6; D is uncertain. Per the germline V gene, CDR1 is KGHSH and CDR2 is LQKENI. V was cut by 2 bases and J by 0 bases, with 8 bases left in between. This CDR3 is 16 amino acids long. The CDR3 here is CASSPIPSSYNSPLHF. Here the CDR3 DNA reads TGTGCCAGCTCACCAATACCGAGCTCCTATAATTCACCCCTCCACTTT.

This chain uses TRBV6-5 with TRBJ1-6, with D possibly TRBD1 on 6 matching bases. In germline, CDR1 is MNHEY, CDR2 SVGAGI. Trimming pared 6 bases from V and 9 bases from J, leaving 15 bases between. The CDR3 has 14 residues. The CDR3 nucleotides read TGTGCCAGCAGCCAAGACAGGCGTCTTTCACCCCTCCACTTT. Its protein is CASSQDRRLSPLHF.

Only one count was recorded for this clone. The V call is TRBV5-4, the J call TRBJ2-1; TRBD2 aligns across 7 bases. Trimming at V came to 4 bases and at J to 9 bases, leaving 7 bases not matched to a gene. The length of the CDR3 is 13 residues. From germline, CDR1 is SGHNT and CDR2 YYREEE (reference sequence). This chain's CDR3 is CASSHTGGIEQFF. The CDR3 DNA reads TGTGCCAGCAGCCACACCGGGGGGATTGAGCAGTTCTTC.

V and J are TRBV11-3 and TRBJ2-7; the D gene could be TRBD1 or TRBD2 (5 bases each). The CDR3 loop spans 14 amino acids. The germline V gene has CDR1 SGHNT and CDR2 YENEEA. Trimming removed 1 base at V and 5 bases at J, with 12 bases between. DNA for the CDR3: TGTGCCAGCAGCTTAGGCTACGAGGGGCACGAGCAGTACTTC. This translates into CASSLGYEGHEQYF.

The chain combines TRBV19 with TRBJ2-7; TRBD1 aligns across 8 bases. The CDR3 has 17 amino acids. With V trimmed by 5 bases and J by 2 bases, 14 bases remained unmatched. The V gene's germline CDR1 is LNHDA and CDR2 SQIVND (reference sequence). The CDR3 nucleotides read TGTGCCAGTAGTCTAGGGACAGGAGCCCATTTTCCCTACGAGCAGTACTTC. Translated, it gives CASSLGTGAHFPYEQYF.

This clone was seen just once. The rearrangement joins TRBV29-1 to TRBJ2-1; 11 nucleotides match TRBD1. This CDR3 spans 14 amino acids. The germline CDR1 and CDR2 sequences are SQVTM and ANQGSEA. The V gene end was trimmed by 4 bases and the J gene end by 3 bases; junction bases not matched to a gene: 2. The CDR3 region is CSVADRGLYNEQFF. For the CDR3, the DNA is TGCAGCGTTGCGGACAGGGGGCTCTACAATGAGCAGTTCTTC.